What follows are 27 T cell receptor beta chains derived from one specimen sequenced in a study of T-cell memory formation after mild COVID-19. TCRdb called the 5' RACE reads again in MiXCR, with one record for every CDR3 protein. The sample lists over 120,000 distinct CDR3 sequences; almost 25% were seen once. Sequenced sample: PBMCs or a T cell subset sorted from them (not recorded which). The receptors originated from an adult woman who had mild COVID-19 (a few samples of this study predate the infection). Cell type and time point are not known.

The chain is built from TRBV7-9 and TRBJ2-7; D might be TRBD2 (5 bases). The CDR3 sequence is 14 residues long. Deletions cut 4 bases from V and 3 bases from J, with 13 bases between. Germline loops: CDR1 SEHNR, CDR2 FQNEAQ (reference sequence). The CDR3 bases are TGTGCCAGCAGCTCAGTGGAGGAACACTACGAGCAGTACTTC. Translating gives CASSSVEEHYEQYF.

The chain couples TRBV24-1 to TRBJ2-1, with D possibly TRBD2 on 5 matching bases. Germline CDR1 and CDR2: KGHDR and SFDVKD. The CDR3 sequence is 15 residues long. This CDR3 is CATGSPGSGNNEQFF. Here the CDR3 DNA reads TGTGCAACGGGGAGTCCCGGTTCGGGCAACAATGAGCAGTTCTTC.

The chain joins TRBV29-1 to TRBJ1-2, with D uncertain. The CDR3 has 11 residues. The germline gives CDR1 SQVTM, CDR2 ANQGSEA. Deletions cut 4 bases from V and 3 bases from J, with 6 bases between. CDR3 loop: CSVVTDYGYTF. CDR3 DNA: TGCAGCGTTGTAACGGACTATGGCTACACCTTC.

This clonotype was recorded a few times. The chain uses TRBV5-5 and TRBJ2-7; D ambiguous. This CDR3 region has 11 residues. Germline V gene data show CDR1 as SGHKS and CDR2 as YYEKEE (reference sequence). V was trimmed by 2 bases and J by 3 bases, leaving 3 bases between them. CDR3 residues: CASSFNYEQYF. The CDR3 DNA is TGTGCCAGCAGCTTTAACTACGAGCAGTACTTC.

The CDR3 spells CASSYSMVTEAFF. The CDR3 DNA follows: TGTGCCAGCAGTTACTCGATGGTCACTGAAGCTTTCTTT. The gene calls are TRBV6-5 and TRBJ1-1; D unclear. The CDR3 sequence is 13 residues long. Trimming pared 0 bases from V and 4 bases from J, leaving 6 bases between. Germline CDR1 is MNHEY and CDR2 is SVGAGI.

This clonotype was seen more than once but under ten times. The V gene is TRBV24-1, the J gene TRBJ2-2; unclear D gene. The V gene's germline CDR1 is KGHDR and CDR2 SFDVKD. Deletions cut 2 bases from V and 3 bases from J, with 18 bases between. This CDR3 comprises 18 residues. The chain's CDR3 is CATSDSVAASEYTGELFF. The CDR3 region has the DNA TGTGCCACCAGTGATTCGGTCGCGGCTAGTGAATACACCGGGGAGCTGTTTTTT.

The rearrangement uses TRBV24-1 and TRBJ2-7; D is unclear. Trimming left V 3 bases short and J 3 bases short, with 5 bases between. Germline CDR1 is KGHDR and CDR2 is SFDVKD. The CDR3 spans 12 residues. The CDR3 sequence is CATSDGFYEQYF. Written as DNA, the CDR3 is TGTGCCACCAGTGATGGTTTCTACGAGCAGTACTTC.

This clonotype was recorded a few times. The V and J genes are TRBV5-1 and TRBJ1-1; the D is unclear. CDR1 and CDR2 from the germline V gene are SGHRS and YFSETQ. The V end lost 2 bases, the J end lost 7 bases, and 9 bases lay between the germline ends. The CDR3 totals 12 residues. Here the CDR3 DNA reads TGCGCCAGCAGCTTCGAGGCGGGTGAAGCTTTCTTT. It translates to CASSFEAGEAFF. The whole variable domain, remainder taken from reference TRBV5-1 and TRBJ1-1, is KAGVTQTPRYLIKTRGQQVTLSCSPISGHRSVSWYQQTPGQGLQFLFEYFSETQRNKGNFPGRFSGRQFSNSRSEMNVSTLELGDSALYLCASSFEAGEAFFGQGTRLTVV.

V and J are TRBV12-3 or TRBV12-4 and TRBJ2-3; D not certain. V dropped 3 bases and J dropped 2 bases, with 21 bases sitting between them. The CDR3 spans 18 residues. For the CDR3, the DNA is TGTGCCAGCAGTTTCTGGCCTGGATCAAGCCTCTACACAGATACGCAGTATTTT. It specifies CASSFWPGSSLYTDTQYF.

The chain couples TRBV7-6 to TRBJ2-7; D might be TRBD1 (6 bases). The CDR3 consists of 14 residues. The V gene's germline CDR1 is SGHVS and CDR2 FNYEAQ. V lost 3 bases and J 0 bases, leaving 9 bases between the germline ends. CDR3 coding DNA: TGTGCCAGCAGCTTGGGACAACTCTCCTACGAGCAGTACTTC. This codes for CASSLGQLSYEQYF.

This clonotype was counted only a few times. This chain links TRBV9 with TRBJ2-7, with D possibly matching TRBD2 (6 bases). Germline V gene data show CDR1 as SGDLS and CDR2 as YYNGEE. The CDR3 has 14 residues. V was cut by 0 bases and J by 6 bases, with 13 bases left in between. The CDR3 DNA reads TGTGCCAGCAGCGTAGTGCAAGCCGGGGGCGAGCAGTACTTC. This translates into CASSVVQAGGEQYF. Full variable domain (rest looked up from reference TRBV9 and TRBJ2-7): DSGVTQTPKHLITATGQRVTLRCSPRSGDLSVYWYQQSLDQGLQFLIQYYNGEERAKGNILERFSAQQFPDLHSELNLSSLELGDSALYFCASSVVQAGGEQYFGPGTRLTVT.

The chain couples TRBV7-9 to TRBJ1-1; weak D call: TRBD1 (6 bases). The CDR3 runs to 15 residues. Germline CDR1 reads SEHNR; CDR2 reads FQNEAQ (reference sequence). The germline V and J ends were trimmed by 3 bases and 5 bases, with 16 bases remaining between them. In DNA, the CDR3 is TGTGCCAGCAGCTTCCCTAAACAGGGTGTGACTGAAGCTTTCTTT. It yields the protein CASSFPKQGVTEAFF.

This clonotype was seen more than once but under ten times. The rearrangement uses TRBV7-6 and TRBJ1-4; TRBD1 agrees at 7 bases. Germline V gene sequence: CDR1 SGHVS, CDR2 FNYEAQ. With V trimmed by 0 bases and J by 8 bases, 12 bases remained unmatched. This CDR3 is built from 17 residues. DNA of the CDR3: TGTGCCAGCAGCTTAGCAGCCCTTACAGGGGCTTCGGAAAAACTGTTTTTT. Translation: CASSLAALTGASEKLFF. Complete variable domain (other parts from reference TRBV7-6 and TRBJ1-4): GAGVSQSPRYKVTKRGQDVALRCDPISGHVSLYWYRQALGQGPEFLTYFNYEAQQDKSGLPNDRFSAERPEGSISTLTIQRTEQRDSAMYRCASSLAALTGASEKLFFGSGTQLSVL.

The chain links TRBV4-3 to TRBJ2-2; D is uncertain. V lost 0 bases and J 4 bases, leaving 9 bases between the germline ends. CDR1 and CDR2 (germline): LGHNA, YSLEER. The CDR3 has 15 residues. CDR3 in DNA: TGCGCCAGCAGCCAAGACGGATACCCCACCGGGGAGCTGTTTTTT. Amino acid sequence: CASSQDGYPTGELFF.

This clonotype has just a few counts. The chain carries TRBV27 and TRBJ1-5; perhaps TRBD1 as D (6 bases). The V gene lost 3 bases and the J gene lost 7 bases, with 13 bases spanning the gap. The CDR3 runs 14 residues. Per the germline V gene, CDR1 is MNHEY and CDR2 is SMNVEV (reference sequence). The CDR3, as DNA: TGTGCCAGCAGTTTTTCAGGGAGGGGGCAGCCCCAGCATTTT. Residues: CASSFSGRGQPQHF.

The CDR3: CSARDEDSAGVGETQYF. For the CDR3, the DNA is TGCAGTGCTAGAGATGAGGACTCAGCGGGAGTAGGAGAGACCCAGTACTTC. The chain uses TRBV20-1 and TRBJ2-5; 8 bases fit TRBD2. Losses at the gene ends were 0 bases for V and 4 bases for J; bases not matched to a gene: 13. The CDR3 extends over 17 amino acids. The germline gives CDR1 DFQATT, CDR2 SNEGSKA (reference sequence).

This chain uses TRBV5-1 with TRBJ2-1, with 10 positions matching TRBD2. V gave up 4 bases and J gave up 0 bases; unmatched junction bases: 7. This CDR3 contains 17 residues. Per the germline V gene, CDR1 is SGHRS and CDR2 is YFSETQ. The CDR3 reads CASSLEPSGGSYNEQFF. The CDR3 DNA follows: TGCGCCAGCAGCCTCGAACCTAGCGGGGGCTCCTACAATGAGCAGTTCTTC. Combining the CDR3 with reference TRBV5-1 and TRBJ2-1 gives the whole variable domain KAGVTQTPRYLIKTRGQQVTLSCSPISGHRSVSWYQQTPGQGLQFLFEYFSETQRNKGNFPGRFSGRQFSNSRSEMNVSTLELGDSALYLCASSLEPSGGSYNEQFFGPGTRLTVL.

A few counts support this clonotype. The genes are TRBV5-1 and TRBJ2-5; D ambiguous. CDR1 is SGHRS, CDR2 YFSETQ, per germline. Deletions cut 1 base from V and 4 bases from J, with 8 bases between. The CDR3 contains 13 residues. The CDR3 DNA is TGCGCCAGCAGCTTGTGGCCCAGAGAGACCCAGTACTTC. This translates into CASSLWPRETQYF.

This chain joins TRBV4-3 and TRBJ1-2; the match to TRBD1 covers 8 bases. This CDR3 is 17 amino acids long. CDR1 and CDR2 (germline): LGHNA, YSLEER. The V gene end was trimmed by 1 base and the J gene end by 0 bases; junction bases not matched to a gene: 7. Here the CDR3 DNA reads TGCGCCAGCAGCCAAGCGGGACAGGATTTCGCTAACTATGGCTACACCTTC. Amino acids: CASSQAGQDFANYGYTF.

This clonotype was found a few times. The chain employs TRBV6-2 or TRBV6-3 and TRBJ2-7; 8 positions match TRBD1. In germline, CDR1 is MNHEY, CDR2 SVGEGT. J lost 5 bases, V lost 7 bases, and 13 bases had no gene match. This CDR3 has 15 residues. CDR3 protein: CASTSPQTGANEQYF. Written as DNA, the CDR3 is TGTGCCAGCACCTCACCCCAGACAGGGGCTAACGAGCAGTACTTC.

The chain is built from TRBV4-1 and TRBJ2-4, with a possible D match to TRBD1 (5 bases). Germline CDR1 and CDR2: MGHRA and YSYEKL. This CDR3 has 17 amino acids. With 0 bases removed from V and 0 bases from J, the gap between germline ends came to 12 bases. The CDR3 region has the DNA TGCGCCAGCAGCCAAGACGGCAAGGGGCCAGCCAAAAACATTCAGTACTTC. This sequence encodes CASSQDGKGPAKNIQYF.

This sequence joins TRBV27 and TRBJ2-5; 7 positions match TRBD1. CDR3 length: 13 residues. The ends lost 5 bases at V and 2 bases at J; junction bases unmatched: 2. Per the germline V gene, CDR1 is MNHEY and CDR2 is SMNVEV (reference sequence). The CDR3 protein is CASSRQGQETQYF. The CDR3 DNA is TGTGCCAGCAGTCGACAGGGACAAGAGACCCAGTACTTC.

The V gene is TRBV29-1, the J gene TRBJ1-4, with TRBD1 matching over 7 bases. V dropped 7 bases and J dropped 5; count of bases not matched to a gene: 7. The CDR3 spans 13 residues. Looked up from germline, CDR1 is SQVTM and CDR2 is ANQGSEA. In nucleotides, the CDR3 is TGCAGCGCCCTGACAGGGTTGAATGAAAAACTGTTTTTT. Translated: CSALTGLNEKLFF.

This chain joins TRBV11-2 and TRBJ2-3; D might be TRBD1 (6 bases). This CDR3 is 16 amino acids long. Germline lookup yields CDR1 SGHAT and CDR2 FQNNGV. Deletions cut 0 bases from V and 1 base from J, with 11 bases between. The CDR3 nucleotides read TGTGCCAGCAGCTTAGAGTGGGGGCAGGGCACAGATACGCAGTATTTT. As protein: CASSLEWGQGTDTQYF.

For this clonotype: Germline and junction disagree at one end, which may indicate a read error. V is TRBV7-6 and J is TRBJ2-3; 10 bases map to TRBD2. Germline assignment: CDR1 SGHVS and CDR2 FNYEAQ. The CDR3 is made up of 16 amino acids. The CDR3 DNA reads as TGTGCCAGCAGCTTACTAGCGGGGGAAAGCACAGATACGCTGTATTTT. Amino acid sequence: CASSLLAGESTDTLYF.

J is TRBJ2-3 and V is TRBV4-2; 7 bases are a match to TRBD2. The V and J ends lost 0 bases and 2 bases, in that order; junction bases with no gene match: 11. There are 18 residues in the CDR3. Germline V gene lookup returns CDR1 LGHNA and CDR2 YNFKEQ. As DNA, the CDR3 is TGTGCCAGCAGCCAAGAATGGGGGGGTCCATCCACCACAGATACGCAGTATTTT. It specifies CASSQEWGGPSTTDTQYF.

This clonotype has a single count. The chain employs TRBV19 and TRBJ2-2; unclear D gene. This CDR3 spans 14 amino acids. V was trimmed by 1 base and J by 6 bases, leaving 9 bases between them. From germline, CDR1 is LNHDA and CDR2 SQIVND (reference sequence). Here the CDR3 DNA reads TGTGCCAGTAGTATAGGGATCGAGCCCGGGGAGCTGTTTTTT. Its translation: CASSIGIEPGELFF.